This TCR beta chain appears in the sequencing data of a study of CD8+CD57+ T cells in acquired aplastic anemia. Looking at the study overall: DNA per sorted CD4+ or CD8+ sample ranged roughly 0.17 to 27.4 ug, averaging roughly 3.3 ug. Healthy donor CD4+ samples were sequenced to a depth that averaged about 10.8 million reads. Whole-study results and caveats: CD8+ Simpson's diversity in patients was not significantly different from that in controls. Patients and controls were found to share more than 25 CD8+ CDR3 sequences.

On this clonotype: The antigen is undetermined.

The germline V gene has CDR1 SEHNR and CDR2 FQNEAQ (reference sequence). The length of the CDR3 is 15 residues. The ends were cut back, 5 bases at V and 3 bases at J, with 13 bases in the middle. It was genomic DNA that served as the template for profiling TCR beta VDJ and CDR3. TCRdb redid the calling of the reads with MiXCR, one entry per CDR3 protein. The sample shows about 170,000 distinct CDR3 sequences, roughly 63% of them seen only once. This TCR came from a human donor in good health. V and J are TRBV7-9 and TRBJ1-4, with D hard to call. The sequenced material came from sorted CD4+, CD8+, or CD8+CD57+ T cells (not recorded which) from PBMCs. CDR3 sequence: CASSPLFGSNEKLFF. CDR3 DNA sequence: TGTGCCAGCAGCCCCCTCTTTGGATCTAATGAAAAACTGTTTTTT. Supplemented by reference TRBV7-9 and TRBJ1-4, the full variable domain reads DTGVSQNPRHKITKRGQNVTFRCDPISEHNRLYWYRQTLGQGPEFLTYFQNEAQLEKSRLLSDRFSAERPKGSFSTLEIQRTEQGDSAMYLCASSPLFGSNEKLFFGSGTQLSVL.